This T cell receptor beta chain emerged from a study of PD-1 blockade in classical Hodgkin lymphoma. Unmatched junction bases numbered 8, after V lost 4 bases and J lost 6 bases. Germline V gene lookup returns CDR1 LGHNA and CDR2 YSLEER. This CDR3 comprises 15 residues. Relapses following autologous stem cell transplantation were seen in all patients, with brentuximab vedotin exposure varying. Clones were sequenced by immunoSEQ multiplex PCR, and TCRdb holds only the in-frame ones, with some missing. The top ten hold roughly 3% of the sample, which has roughly 40,000 clones, over 55% seen once. This clone came up a few times.

This sample comprised peripheral blood mononuclear cells (PBMCs), obtained at baseline. This clonotype was obtained from a human donor with classical Hodgkin lymphoma. The J gene is TRBJ1-4, the V gene TRBV4-3; 7 bases are a match to TRBD1. The CDR3 spells CASSRQGGSYEKLFF. The CDR3 region has the DNA TGCGCCAGCAGCCGCCAGGGGGGGTCCTATGAAAAACTGTTTTTT.